The entry below gives a single T cell receptor (beta chain) sequence along with its context. It lacks a known antigen. Base qualities are missing; no much larger clone stands one base away. Related donors were used in the transplants with nonmyeloablative bone marrow transplantation, and mixed chimerism was transient in the human trials. Thawed PBMCs were FACS-sorted into unstimulated Tregs (CD4+CD25+CD127-), CD4+ non-Tregs (CD4+CD25-), CD4 cells and CD8 cells. The patients were 4 recipients of combined kidney and bone marrow transplants from the ITN036ST trial, and samples were available only from these trial subjects. Healthy control blood was processed by Ficoll density gradient to PBMCs and cryopreserved; patient PBMCs were collected before and after transplant. Genomic DNA was extracted from sorted cells with the QIAGEN DNeasy Blood and Tissue Kit for TCRbeta CDR3 sequencing. High-throughput TCRbeta CDR3 sequencing, including PCR amplification with bias correction and internal controls, was performed commercially through immunoSEQ. In the authors' own workflow: Unique productive TCRbeta sequences were defined by CDR3 nucleotide sequence where primers matched, and otherwise by CDR3 amino acid sequence together with Vbeta and Jbeta genes. Sorting error was corrected by removing sequences shared between sorted populations at a frequency ratio of 2:1 or less, and the remaining shared sequences were assigned to the higher population. Sequences were defined as donor-reactive when expanded at least 5-fold in CFSE-low cells versus unstimulated cells and present at a frequency of at least 0.01% in CFSE-low cells. Repertoire divergence was quantified by Jensen-Shannon divergence using the top 100 TCRbeta sequences ranked by frequency. When a sample had multiple sequencing runs, each run was corrected for sorting error separately and the runs were then pooled. Imported from immuneACCESS, the table was reduced by TCRdb to in-frame sequences with V and J called. These copies leave out some clones; in studies compared against another copy, an unresolved V gene accounts for under half, and the cause of the remainder is not known. V and J calls and clone size come straight from that table; D and trimming were deduced from the DNA. This sample gives about 90,000 clones in total; roughly 93% of them show up just once. The ten most abundant clones make up 1.5% to 2% of the sample.

From its cysteine to its phenylalanine, the CDR3 spans 15 amino acids. Just CDR3 DNA is preserved here, 45 bases in frame from base 1. CDR1 and CDR2 (SGHDN, FVKESK) derive from the germline V gene. The junction carries 12 bases between V and J, which are trimmed by 1 base and 2 bases respectively. The data were obtained in a study of Tregs in tolerant kidney transplant recipients (dated 2019 in TCRdb). Regarding the complete study: The study used TCRbeta sequencing to identify donor-specific regulatory T cells before combined kidney and bone marrow transplantation, then tracked those cells after transplant.

Overall results and qualifications from the work: Because the study included only a small number of patients, the results must be confirmed in larger populations and under other immunosuppression protocols. Expanding Tregs with activated donor B cells appeared to identify the most biologically relevant and donor-specific TCRbeta repertoire. Biological reproducibility was not directly addressed, though technical replication error appeared minimal. Donor-specific Treg expansion was found to exceed global Treg expansion in tolerant patients, suggesting antigen-driven rather than nonspecific expansion. Because the PCR primers were changed over time for some patients, nucleotide-level comparison could not be performed across the samples from those patients.

The clonotype originates from a human patient who received a combined kidney and bone marrow transplant. After a transplant, not all T cells may be the patient's own; some may come from the graft donor. The chain uses TRBV14 and TRBJ2-7, and possibly TRBD1, on 7 matching bases. Sample: CD4+ T cells from blood (PBMCs), taken 12 months after the transplant. The encoded CDR3 is CASSQAGGMAYEQYF. The DNA reads TGTGCCAGCAGCCAAGCAGGGGGGATGGCCTACGAGCAGTACTTC.